Below, 18 T cell receptor beta chains from the same sample are listed, as sequenced in a study of cytomegalovirus exposure and HLA in healthy donors. Vbeta (60) and Jbeta (13) primers were used in the PCR. The protocol was immunoSEQ multiplex PCR, while the TCRdb copy is restricted to in-frame clones and leaves out a portion. This table has approximately 110,000 clones, approximately 80% appearing once. The sequenced material came from PBMCs. The receptors stem from a woman aged 30 to 39 in good health and CMV-seronegative.

The V and J genes are TRBV5-8 and TRBJ1-1; maybe TRBD1 (6 bases). V lost 4 bases, J lost 0 bases, and 13 bases lay in between. Germline V gives CDR1 SGHTS, CDR2 YDEGEE. The length of the CDR3 is 15 residues. The CDR3 nucleotides are TGTGCCAGCAGCATTGGCGGGGGCCTGAACACTGAAGCTTTCTTT. Protein sequence: CASSIGGGLNTEAFF.

The chain links TRBV29-1 to TRBJ1-4, with 7 bases fitting TRBD1. From germline, CDR1 is SQVTM and CDR2 ANQGSEA. V was pared by 2 bases and J by 5 bases, with 5 bases of the junction left unmatched. This CDR3 contains 14 residues. This CDR3 reads CSVESFRGNEKLFF. CDR3 in DNA: TGCAGCGTTGAAAGCTTCAGGGGGAATGAAAAACTGTTTTTT. The full variable domain, in which reference TRBV29-1 and TRBJ1-4 provide the parts outside the CDR3, is SAVISQKPSRDICQRGTSLTIQCQVDSQVTMMFWYRQQPGQSLTLIATANQGSEATYESGFVIDKFPISRPNLTFSTLTVSNMSPEDSSIYLCSVESFRGNEKLFFGSGTQLSVL.

This chain connects TRBV4-2 to TRBJ2-3, with 9 bases that match TRBD2. V gave up 1 base and J gave up 5 bases; unmatched junction bases: 7. Germline V lookup: CDR1 LGHNA, CDR2 YNFKEQ. The CDR3 sequence is 16 residues long. CDR3 DNA sequence: TGTGCCAGCAGCCAAGTTTTCGCGGGAGGGGGAGATACGCAGTATTTT. As protein: CASSQVFAGGGDTQYF.

This clone has only one observation. This chain connects TRBV18 to TRBJ1-1; 7 bases fit TRBD1. The V gene end was trimmed by 6 bases and the J gene end by 7 bases; junction bases not matched to a gene: 8. From germline, CDR1 is KGHSH and CDR2 LQKENI. The CDR3 runs to 13 residues. In nucleotides, the CDR3 is TGTGCCAGCTCTCCAACAGGACAGGATGAAGCTTTCTTT. It encodes CASSPTGQDEAFF. The complete variable domain, with remaining parts taken from reference TRBV18 and TRBJ1-1, reads NAGVMQNPRHLVRRRGQEARLRCSPMKGHSHVYWYRQLPEEGLKFMVYLQKENIIDESGMPKERFSAEFPKEGPSILRIQQVVRGDSAAYFCASSPTGQDEAFFGQGTRLTVV.

The CDR3 region is CASSLLGQGFNIQYF. CDR3 bases: TGTGCCAGCAGTTTATTGGGACAGGGTTTCAACATTCAGTACTTC. V gene TRBV27 combines with J gene TRBJ2-4; the match to TRBD1 covers 9 bases. The V segment lost 1 base and the J segment 7 bases; nucleotides outside the gene matches: 5. CDR1 is MNHEY, CDR2 SMNVEV, per germline (reference sequence). The CDR3 runs 15 residues.

The chain employs TRBV5-1 and TRBJ1-1; no reliable D call. The V and J ends lost 0 bases and 1 base respectively, with 7 bases between them. Per germline, CDR1 SGHRS and CDR2 YFSETQ. The CDR3 totals 14 residues. The CDR3 is CASSLEIRNTEAFF. The DNA of the CDR3 is TGCGCCAGCAGCTTGGAGATCAGGAACACTGAAGCTTTCTTT.

This sequence joins TRBV5-1 and TRBJ2-7; 11 nucleotides agree with TRBD1. With V trimmed by 0 bases and J by 3 bases, 2 bases remained unmatched. This CDR3 has 15 residues. Per the germline V gene, CDR1 is SGHRS and CDR2 is YFSETQ. The DNA of the CDR3 is TGCGCCAGCAGCTTGGCCGGGACAGGGGGCTACGAGCAGTACTTC. This sequence encodes CASSLAGTGGYEQYF.

This clone was detected a few times. Other nucleotide sequences from this sample produce the same CDR3. The chain joins TRBV4-3 to TRBJ1-5; D ambiguous. The CDR3 runs 14 residues. The V gene lost 1 base and the J gene lost 5 bases, with 9 bases spanning the gap. Germline CDR1 LGHNA, CDR2 YSLEER. Here the CDR3 reads CASSQVIGYQPQHF. The CDR3 bases are TGCGCCAGCAGCCAAGTGATCGGGTATCAGCCCCAGCATTTT.

V and J are TRBV10-1 and TRBJ1-5; D may be TRBD1 (6 bases). The CDR3 extends over 16 amino acids. Germline-derived CDR1 and CDR2 are WNHNN and SYGVQD (reference sequence). The V gene lost 8 bases and the J gene lost 5 bases, with 22 bases spanning the gap. CDR3 sequence (DNA): TGCGCCAGCTTACAGGGATATTGGCGTCGGGATCAGCCCCAGCATTTT. Translated, it gives CASLQGYWRRDQPQHF.

This clone was found a few times. V usage is TRBV7-8 and J usage is TRBJ1-5; D remains ambiguous. Trimming removed 1 base at V and 6 bases at J, with 4 bases between. CDR1 is SGHVS, CDR2 FQNEAQ, per germline. CDR3 length: 12 amino acids. CDR3 DNA: TGTGCCAGCAGCTTAGTGAGTCAGCCCCAGCATTTT. Its protein is CASSLVSQPQHF.

The chain uses TRBV7-8 and TRBJ1-1; TRBD1 might be the D (5 bases). Germline loops: CDR1 SGHVS, CDR2 FQNEAQ. The CDR3 is 13 amino acids. The V end was cut by 6 bases, the J end by 1 base, with 9 bases between. The CDR3 spells CASSLTANTEAFF. CDR3 nucleotides: TGTGCCAGCAGTTTGACAGCGAACACTGAAGCTTTCTTT.

The chain joins TRBV29-1 to TRBJ2-1, with D perhaps TRBD2 (6 bases). Per germline, CDR1 SQVTM and CDR2 ANQGSEA. V was cut by 7 bases and J by 5 bases, with 12 bases left in between. The CDR3 has 12 residues. DNA for the CDR3: TGCAGCGGGCGGGACGGGAACAATGAGCAGTTCTTC. Its translation: CSGRDGNNEQFF.

The chain couples TRBV19 to TRBJ1-1; 8 nucleotides match TRBD1. The CDR3 runs to 13 residues. Losses at the gene ends were 5 bases for V and 4 bases for J; bases not matched to a gene: 3. Germline values: CDR1 LNHDA, CDR2 SQIVND (reference sequence). The CDR3 DNA sequence: TGTGCCAGTAGTTCGACAGGGGTCACTGAAGCTTTCTTT. Protein sequence: CASSSTGVTEAFF.

This sequence joins TRBV27 and TRBJ1-2, with 7 bases lining up with TRBD1. There are 13 residues in the CDR3. Germline V CDR1 and CDR2: MNHEY, SMNVEV (reference sequence). V shed 4 bases, J shed 4 bases, and the junction held 3 bases outside the gene matches. CDR3 amino acids: CASSYRDSYGYTF. The CDR3 DNA reads TGTGCCAGCAGTTATAGGGACAGCTATGGCTACACCTTC.

This sequence joins TRBV6-5 and TRBJ2-7, with 7 bases lining up with TRBD2. CDR3 size: 14 residues. The trim removed 6 bases at V and 5 bases at J, leaving 10 bases unmatched. CDR1 and CDR2 (germline): MNHEY, SVGAGI. CDR3 sequence (DNA): TGTGCCAGCAGGGCCCGACTAGCTAAAGACGAGCAGTACTTC. Amino acid sequence: CASRARLAKDEQYF.

This rearrangement joins TRBV5-1 to TRBJ2-1; 8 nucleotides agree with TRBD2. V trimming: 3 bases; J trimming: 5 bases; junction bases outside the gene matches: 1. Germline V CDR1 and CDR2: SGHRS, YFSETQ. The CDR3 length is 13 residues. CDR3 protein: CASSSGGDNEQFF. The DNA of the CDR3 is TGCGCCAGCAGCTCCGGGGGGGACAATGAGCAGTTCTTC. The entire variable domain, with the rest obtained from reference TRBV5-1 and TRBJ2-1, is as follows: KAGVTQTPRYLIKTRGQQVTLSCSPISGHRSVSWYQQTPGQGLQFLFEYFSETQRNKGNFPGRFSGRQFSNSRSEMNVSTLELGDSALYLCASSSGGDNEQFFGPGTRLTVL.

The chain has TRBV15 and TRBJ2-5, with TRBD1 matching over 7 bases. With V trimmed by 3 bases and J by 5 bases, 6 bases remained unmatched. The germline gives CDR1 LNHNV, CDR2 YYDKDF (reference sequence). This CDR3 region has 14 residues. CDR3 in DNA: TGTGCCACCAGCAGGGGGACAGTCAGGGAGACCCAGTACTTC. Translated: CATSRGTVRETQYF.

The rearrangement uses TRBV7-2 and TRBJ2-2, with 14 bases matching TRBD2. The germline CDR1 and CDR2 sequences are SGHTA and FQGNSA. J gave up 6 bases and V 5 bases, and 8 bases lay outside the gene matches. The CDR3 consists of 17 residues. The CDR3 DNA reads TGTGCCAGCAGCCCACCAGGACTAGCGGGGGGTTCCGGGGAGCTGTTTTTT. Translating gives CASSPPGLAGGSGELFF.